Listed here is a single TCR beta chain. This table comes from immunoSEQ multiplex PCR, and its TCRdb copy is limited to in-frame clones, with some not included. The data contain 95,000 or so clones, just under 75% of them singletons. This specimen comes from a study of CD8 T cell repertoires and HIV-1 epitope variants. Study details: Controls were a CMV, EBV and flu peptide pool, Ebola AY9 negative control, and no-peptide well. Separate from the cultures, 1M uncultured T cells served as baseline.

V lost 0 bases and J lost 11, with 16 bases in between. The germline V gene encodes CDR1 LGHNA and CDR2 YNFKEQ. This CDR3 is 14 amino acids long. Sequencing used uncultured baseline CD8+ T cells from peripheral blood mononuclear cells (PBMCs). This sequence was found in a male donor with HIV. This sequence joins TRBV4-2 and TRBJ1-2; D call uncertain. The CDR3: CASSQDLVGQAYTF. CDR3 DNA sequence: TGTGCCAGCAGCCAAGATCTTGTTGGGCAGGCATACACCTTC.